This T cell receptor (beta chain) was found in a study of T cell clones after liver transplantation. At the level of the study: Liver transplant recipients had immunosuppression withdrawal attempted within 2 years. HCV positivity affected three of eight recipients; the rest lacked autoimmune or viral indications.

V shed 4 bases, J shed 4 bases, and the junction held 7 bases outside the gene matches. The CDR3 has 16 residues. Germline V CDR1 and CDR2: MNHEY, SVGAGI. As concerns this clone: What it recognizes is unknown.

Sequencing was performed with immunoSEQ multiplex PCR; in TCRdb, only in-frame clones are kept and a portion is missing. The sample yields tens of thousands of clones, 70% to 75% seen once. Study-wide results and caveats: A significant post-transplant drop in circulating graft-donor-reactive CD4 TCRbeta sequences occurred in most of the 8 subjects.

Thawed unstimulated PBMCs were FACS-sorted by CD3, CD4 and CD8 into two populations. Sequenced material: CD4+ T cells from blood, taken before liver transplant. The V and J genes are TRBV6-5 and TRBJ1-5, with 10 bases fitting TRBD1. This receptor was identified in a human donor who received a liver transplant. The CDR3 sequence: CASSWGQGKKNQPQHF. The CDR3 nucleotides read TGTGCCAGCAGTTGGGGACAGGGGAAGAAAAATCAGCCCCAGCATTTT.